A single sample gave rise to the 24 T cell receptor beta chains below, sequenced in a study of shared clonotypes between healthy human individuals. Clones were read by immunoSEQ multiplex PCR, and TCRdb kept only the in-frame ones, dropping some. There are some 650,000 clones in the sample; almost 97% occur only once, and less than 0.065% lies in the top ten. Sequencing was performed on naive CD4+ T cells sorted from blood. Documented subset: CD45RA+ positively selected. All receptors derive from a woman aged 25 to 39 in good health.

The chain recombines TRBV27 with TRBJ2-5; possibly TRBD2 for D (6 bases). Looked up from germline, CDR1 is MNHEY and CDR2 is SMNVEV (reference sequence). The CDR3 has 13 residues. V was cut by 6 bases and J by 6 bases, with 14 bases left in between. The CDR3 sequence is CASRAGTGQTQYF. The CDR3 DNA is TGTGCCAGCAGGGCGGGGACTGGGCAGACCCAGTACTTC.

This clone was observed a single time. For the CDR3, the DNA is TGTGCCAGCAGAGAAAATACCGGACTAGCGGGAAGGGACGAGCAGTACTTC. The encoded protein is CASRENTGLAGRDEQYF. The gene calls are TRBV6-1 and TRBJ2-7; 12 bases line up with TRBD2. Looked up from germline, CDR1 is MNHNS and CDR2 is SASEGT. After removal of 6 bases from V and 5 bases from J, the junction contained 14 bases not matched to a gene. The CDR3 spans 17 residues.

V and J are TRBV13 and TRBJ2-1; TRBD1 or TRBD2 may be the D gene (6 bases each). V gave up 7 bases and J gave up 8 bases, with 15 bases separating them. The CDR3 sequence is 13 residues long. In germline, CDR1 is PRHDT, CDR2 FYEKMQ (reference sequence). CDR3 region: CASMGGRLDEQFF. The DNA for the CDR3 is TGTGCCAGCATGGGGGGCAGGCTGGATGAGCAGTTCTTC.

CDR3 in DNA: TGTGCCAGCAGCCCCTCCGGGACTATAAACACCGGGGAGCTGTTTTTT. Protein: CASSPSGTINTGELFF. The chain has TRBV7-2 and TRBJ2-2; 7 nucleotides match TRBD2. J lost 2 bases, V lost 5 bases, and 8 bases had no gene match. The germline V gene has CDR1 SGHTA and CDR2 FQGNSA. There are 16 residues in the CDR3.

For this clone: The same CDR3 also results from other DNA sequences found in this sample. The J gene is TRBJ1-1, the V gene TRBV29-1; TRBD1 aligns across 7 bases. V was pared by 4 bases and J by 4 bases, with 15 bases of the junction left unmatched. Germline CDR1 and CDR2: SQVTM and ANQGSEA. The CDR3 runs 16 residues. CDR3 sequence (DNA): TGCAGCGTTGGCACCATTCCAGGGGGTTTAGGCACTGAAGCTTTCTTT. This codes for CSVGTIPGGLGTEAFF.

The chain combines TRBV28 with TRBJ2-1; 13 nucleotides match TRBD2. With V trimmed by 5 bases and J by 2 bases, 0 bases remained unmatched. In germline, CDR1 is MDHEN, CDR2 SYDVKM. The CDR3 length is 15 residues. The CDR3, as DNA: TGTGCCAGCAGTACTAGCGGGAGGGCCTACAATGAGCAGTTCTTC. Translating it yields CASSTSGRAYNEQFF.

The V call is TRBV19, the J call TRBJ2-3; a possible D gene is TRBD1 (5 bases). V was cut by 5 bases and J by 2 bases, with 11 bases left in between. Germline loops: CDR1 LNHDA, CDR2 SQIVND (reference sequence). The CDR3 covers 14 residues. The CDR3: CASSGWGLTDTQYF. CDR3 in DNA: TGTGCCAGTAGTGGGTGGGGCCTCACAGATACGCAGTATTTT.

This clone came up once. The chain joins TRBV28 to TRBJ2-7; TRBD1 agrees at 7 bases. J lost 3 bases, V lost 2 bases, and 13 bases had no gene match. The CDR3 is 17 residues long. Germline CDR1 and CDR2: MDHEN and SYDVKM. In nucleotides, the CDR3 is TGTGCCAGCAGTTTAGACCGGGACAGCGCGGGTAGCTACGAGCAGTACTTC. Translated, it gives CASSLDRDSAGSYEQYF.

For the CDR3, the DNA is TGTGCCAGCAGCCCTGACAGGGGTAAGACCCAGTACTTC. Amino acid sequence: CASSPDRGKTQYF. This chain connects TRBV28 to TRBJ2-5, with 8 bases matching TRBD1. The V and J ends lost 6 bases and 6 bases, in that order; junction bases with no gene match: 6. There are 13 residues in the CDR3. In germline, CDR1 is MDHEN, CDR2 SYDVKM.

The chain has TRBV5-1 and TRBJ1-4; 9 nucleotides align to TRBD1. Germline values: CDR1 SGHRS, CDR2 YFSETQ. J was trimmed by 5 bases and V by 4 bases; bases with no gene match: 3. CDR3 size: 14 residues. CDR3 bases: TGCGCCAGCAGCGCCGGACAGGGGAATGAAAAACTGTTTTTT. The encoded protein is CASSAGQGNEKLFF. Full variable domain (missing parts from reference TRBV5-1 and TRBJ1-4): KAGVTQTPRYLIKTRGQQVTLSCSPISGHRSVSWYQQTPGQGLQFLFEYFSETQRNKGNFPGRFSGRQFSNSRSEMNVSTLELGDSALYLCASSAGQGNEKLFFGSGTQLSVL.

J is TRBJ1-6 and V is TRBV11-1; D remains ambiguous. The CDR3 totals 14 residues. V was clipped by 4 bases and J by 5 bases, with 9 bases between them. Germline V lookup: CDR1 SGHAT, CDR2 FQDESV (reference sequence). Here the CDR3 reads CASSSGRDNSPLHF. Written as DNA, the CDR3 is TGTGCCAGCAGCTCCGGCAGAGATAATTCACCCCTCCACTTT. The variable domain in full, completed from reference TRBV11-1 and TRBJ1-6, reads EAEVAQSPRYKITEKSQAVAFWCDPISGHATLYWYRQILGQGPELLVQFQDESVVDDSQLPKDRFSAERLKGVDSTLKIQPAELGDSAMYLCASSSGRDNSPLHFGNGTRLTVT.

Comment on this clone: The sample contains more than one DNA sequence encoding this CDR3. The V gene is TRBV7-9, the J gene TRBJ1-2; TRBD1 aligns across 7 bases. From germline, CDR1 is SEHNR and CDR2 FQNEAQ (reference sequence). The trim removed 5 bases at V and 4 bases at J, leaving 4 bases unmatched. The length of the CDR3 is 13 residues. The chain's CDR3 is CASSPGQLYGYTF. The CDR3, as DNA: TGTGCCAGCAGCCCGGGACAGCTCTATGGCTACACCTTC.

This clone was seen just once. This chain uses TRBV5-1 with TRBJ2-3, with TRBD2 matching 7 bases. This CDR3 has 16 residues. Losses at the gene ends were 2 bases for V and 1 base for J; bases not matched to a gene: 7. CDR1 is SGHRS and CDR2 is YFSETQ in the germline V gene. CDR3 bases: TGCGCCAGCAGCTTTACGGGGGGACTGGGCACAGATACGCAGTATTTT. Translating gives CASSFTGGLGTDTQYF.

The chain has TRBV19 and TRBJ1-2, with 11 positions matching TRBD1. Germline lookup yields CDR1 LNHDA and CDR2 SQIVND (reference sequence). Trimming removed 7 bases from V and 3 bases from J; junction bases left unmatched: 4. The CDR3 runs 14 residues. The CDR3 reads CASTPGQGDYGYTF. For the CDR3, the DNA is TGTGCCAGTACCCCGGGACAGGGGGACTATGGCTACACCTTC.

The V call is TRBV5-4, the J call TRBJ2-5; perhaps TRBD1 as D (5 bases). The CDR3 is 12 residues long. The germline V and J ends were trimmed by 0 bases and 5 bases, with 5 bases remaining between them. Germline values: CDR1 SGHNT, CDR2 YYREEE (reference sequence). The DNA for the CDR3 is TGTGCCAGCAGCTTGGAGGGGGAGACCCAGTACTTC. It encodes CASSLEGETQYF. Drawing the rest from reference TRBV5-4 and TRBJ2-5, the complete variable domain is ETGVTQSPTHLIKTRGQQVTLRCSSQSGHNTVSWYQQALGQGPQFIFQYYREEENGRGNFPPRFSGLQFPNYSSELNVNALELDDSALYLCASSLEGETQYFGPGTRLLVL.

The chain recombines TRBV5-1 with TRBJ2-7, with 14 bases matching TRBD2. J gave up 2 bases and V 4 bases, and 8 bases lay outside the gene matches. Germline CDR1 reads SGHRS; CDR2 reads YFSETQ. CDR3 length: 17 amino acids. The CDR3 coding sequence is TGCGCCAGCAGCCAAGGACTAGCGGGAGGACCCCCCTACGAGCAGTACTTC. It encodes CASSQGLAGGPPYEQYF.

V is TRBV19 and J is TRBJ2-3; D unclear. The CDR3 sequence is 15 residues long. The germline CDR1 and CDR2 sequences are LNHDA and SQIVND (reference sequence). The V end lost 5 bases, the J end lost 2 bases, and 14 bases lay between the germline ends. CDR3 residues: CASSPGTTPTDTQYF. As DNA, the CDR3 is TGTGCCAGTAGTCCTGGAACGACCCCCACAGATACGCAGTATTTT.

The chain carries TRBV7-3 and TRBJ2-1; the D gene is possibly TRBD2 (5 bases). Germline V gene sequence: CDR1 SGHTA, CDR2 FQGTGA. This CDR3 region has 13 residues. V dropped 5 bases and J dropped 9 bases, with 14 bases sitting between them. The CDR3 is CASSGAPGTEQFF. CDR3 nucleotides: TGTGCCAGCAGCGGAGCGCCGGGAACTGAGCAGTTCTTC.

The CDR3 loop reads CASSYSRAGTDTQYF. DNA for the CDR3: TGTGCCAGCAGTTACTCTCGTGCGGGGACAGATACGCAGTATTTT. This chain joins TRBV6-5 and TRBJ2-3, with D possibly being TRBD2 (6 bases). This CDR3 comprises 15 residues. V was clipped by 0 bases and J by 3 bases, with 10 bases between them. Germline V gene sequence: CDR1 MNHEY, CDR2 SVGAGI.

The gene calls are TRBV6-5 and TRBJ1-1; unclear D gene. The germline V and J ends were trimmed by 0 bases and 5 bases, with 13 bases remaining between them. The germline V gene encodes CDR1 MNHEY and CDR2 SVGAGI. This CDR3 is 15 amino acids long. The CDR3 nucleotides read TGTGCCAGCAGTTACTCTTTTCGGGGTTGGACTGAAGCTTTCTTT. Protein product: CASSYSFRGWTEAFF.

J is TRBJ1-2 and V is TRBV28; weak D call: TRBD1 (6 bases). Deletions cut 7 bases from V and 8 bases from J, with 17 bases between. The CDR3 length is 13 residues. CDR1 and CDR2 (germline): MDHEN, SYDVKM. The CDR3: CASIEGGVSGYTF. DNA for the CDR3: TGTGCCAGCATCGAAGGGGGGGTGTCGGGCTACACCTTC.

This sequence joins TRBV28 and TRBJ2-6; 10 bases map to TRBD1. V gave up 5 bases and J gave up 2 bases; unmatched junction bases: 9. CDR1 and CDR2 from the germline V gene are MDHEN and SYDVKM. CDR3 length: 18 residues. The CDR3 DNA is TGTGCCAGCAGTCCCTTCGGGACAGGGGTCGCTGGGGCCAACGTCCTGACTTTC. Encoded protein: CASSPFGTGVAGANVLTF.

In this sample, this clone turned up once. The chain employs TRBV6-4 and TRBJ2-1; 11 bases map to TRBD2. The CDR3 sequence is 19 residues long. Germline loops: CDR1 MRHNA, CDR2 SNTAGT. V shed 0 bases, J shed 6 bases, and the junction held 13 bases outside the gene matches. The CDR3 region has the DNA TGTGCCAGCAGTGACTCCACTAGCGGGAGCCCCCTACGAGTCAATGAGCAGTTCTTC. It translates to CASSDSTSGSPLRVNEQFF.

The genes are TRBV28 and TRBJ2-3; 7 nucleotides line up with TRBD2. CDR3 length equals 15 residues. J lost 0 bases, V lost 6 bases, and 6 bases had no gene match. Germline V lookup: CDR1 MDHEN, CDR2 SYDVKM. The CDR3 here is CASRLSGKSTDTQYF. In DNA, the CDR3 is TGTGCCAGCAGACTAAGCGGGAAGAGCACAGATACGCAGTATTTT. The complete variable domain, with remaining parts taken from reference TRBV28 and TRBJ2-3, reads DVKVTQSSRYLVKRTGEKVFLECVQDMDHENMFWYRQDPGLGLRLIYFSYDVKMKEKGDIPEGYSVSREKKERFSLILESASTNQTSMYLCASRLSGKSTDTQYFGPGTRLTVL.